This TCR beta chain was found in a study of CD8+ T cells in alopecia areata. Treatment described: oral pan-JAK inhibitor, 5-10 mg twice daily. The study team obtained lesional scalp punch biopsies and peripheral blood from alopecia areata patients. V lost 3 bases, J lost 6 bases, and 12 bases lay in between. The CDR3 length is 13 residues. Germline CDR1 reads MNHEY; CDR2 reads SMNVEV (reference sequence). Following RNA extraction, reverse transcription yielded cDNA that acted as the sequencing template. Clones were read by immunoSEQ multiplex PCR, and TCRdb kept only the in-frame ones, dropping some. The sample yields 75,000 to 100,000 clones, over 70% seen once.

This clonotype was obtained from a human donor with alopecia areata. The genes are TRBV27 and TRBJ2-7; D perhaps matches TRBD2 (6 bases). The specimen was CD8+ T cells sorted from blood, collected at approximately week 44, from a patient treated with tofacitinib. CDR3 coding DNA: TGTGCCAGCAGTTTGGAGGTAGCGGCCGAGCAGTACTTC. It codes for CASSLEVAAEQYF.